This TCR beta chain comes out of a study of cytotoxic CD8 clonotypes in ibrutinib-treated CLL. Study background: On average, each sample had some 250,000 productive templates and tens of thousands of productive rearrangements.

V lost 3 bases to trimming and J lost 6 bases, with 13 bases between them. This CDR3 has 13 residues. CDR1 SGDLS and CDR2 YYNGEE come from the germline V gene. Clones were sequenced by immunoSEQ multiplex PCR, and TCRdb holds only the in-frame ones, with some missing. There are 250,000 to 350,000 clones in the sample; around 77% occur only once, and around 5.3% lies in the top ten. The origin of this receptor is a human donor with chronic lymphocytic leukemia. Source: PBMCs, taken at disease progression, from a patient treated with ibrutinib. The chain links TRBV9 to TRBJ2-7; D is possibly TRBD2 (5 bases). The CDR3 loop reads CASSEKSRGEQYF. The CDR3 nucleotides read TGTGCCAGCAGCGAAAAAAGTCGGGGCGAGCAGTACTTC.